A single sample gave rise to the 28 T cell receptor beta chains below, sequenced in a study of identical twins. TCRdb itself ran the 5' RACE reads through MiXCR, one entry per CDR3 protein. The table has more than 600,000 distinct CDR3 sequences, 18% seen once; the top ten hold around 13%. These data also featured in a second study, about T cells expressing NK-cell markers.

Sequences were obtained from PBMCs. The source is a young woman in good health.

A few counts support this clonotype. This chain connects TRBV20-1 to TRBJ2-7; D is ambiguous. The CDR3 contains 13 residues. Germline CDR1 and CDR2: DFQATT and SNEGSKA (reference sequence). The V end was cut by 3 bases, the J end by 5 bases, with 14 bases between. CDR3 in amino acids: CSARPEGFHEQYF. The DNA of the CDR3 is TGCAGTGCTAGGCCGGAAGGGTTCCACGAGCAGTACTTC.

This clonotype was seen a handful of times. The chain carries TRBV10-3 and TRBJ2-1; 9 nucleotides agree with TRBD1. Trimming at V came to 8 bases and at J to 7 bases, leaving 3 bases not matched to a gene. Germline-derived CDR1 and CDR2 are ENHRY and SYGVKD. CDR3 size: 12 residues. CDR3 bases: TGTGCCATCGCCGGGACAGGGAATGAGCAGTTCTTC. Amino acid sequence: CAIAGTGNEQFF.

V usage is TRBV4-2 and J usage is TRBJ1-5, with D unclear. Germline CDR1 and CDR2: LGHNA and YNFKEQ. The CDR3 has 16 residues. Trimming left V 0 bases short and J 6 bases short, with 15 bases between. CDR3 in amino acids: CASSQEGPGYGQPQHF. In nucleotides, the CDR3 is TGTGCCAGCAGCCAAGAAGGTCCGGGGTACGGTCAGCCCCAGCATTTT.

CDR3 amino acids: CASSLVGGEDTQYF. CDR3 DNA sequence: TGTGCCAGCAGCTTAGTCGGGGGGGAAGATACGCAGTATTTT. The rearrangement uses TRBV7-3 and TRBJ2-3; 8 bases map to TRBD2. CDR3 length equals 14 residues. Losses at the gene ends were 2 bases for V and 5 bases for J; bases not matched to a gene: 3. CDR1 and CDR2 from the germline V gene are SGHTA and FQGTGA.

This clonotype was counted between two and nine times. This chain links TRBV11-2 with TRBJ2-7, with a tentative D call TRBD1 (5 bases). This CDR3 spans 14 amino acids. The germline CDR1 and CDR2 sequences are SGHAT and FQNNGV. V shed 4 bases and J shed 2 bases, with 12 bases lying between them. DNA of the CDR3: TGTGCCAGCAGCTCCATTGACAGAGCCTACGAGCAGTACTTC. Translating gives CASSSIDRAYEQYF.

This clonotype occurred a few times. This chain links TRBV15 with TRBJ2-1; D not certain. CDR3 size: 16 residues. The germline V gene encodes CDR1 LNHNV and CDR2 YYDKDF (reference sequence). V lost 0 bases and J lost 5, with 14 bases in between. CDR3 in amino acids: CATSRDFAVRDNEQFF. CDR3 nucleotides: TGTGCCACCAGCAGAGATTTCGCAGTGAGAGACAATGAGCAGTTCTTC. Drawing the rest from reference TRBV15 and TRBJ2-1, the complete variable domain is DAMVIQNPRYQVTQFGKPVTLSCSQTLNHNVMYWYQQKSSQAPKLLFHYYDKDFNNEADTPDNFQSRRPNTSFCFLDIRSPGLGDTAMYLCATSRDFAVRDNEQFFGPGTRLTVL.

The chain combines TRBV5-4 with TRBJ2-1; no clear D gene. The CDR3 loop spans 15 amino acids. Germline values: CDR1 SGHNT, CDR2 YYREEE (reference sequence). V dropped 3 bases and J dropped 8 bases, with 18 bases sitting between them. The CDR3 here is CASSSGRVSWDEQFF. In DNA form, the CDR3 reads TGTGCCAGCAGCTCCGGGCGCGTCTCCTGGGATGAGCAGTTCTTC.

The chain recombines TRBV12-3 or TRBV12-4 with TRBJ2-1; 7 positions agree with TRBD2. Trimming cost V 5 bases and J 4 bases; bases outside gene matches: 8. The CDR3 has 15 residues. The DNA for the CDR3 is TGTGCCAGCAGTAACCTAGCGGTCGTATACAATGAGCAGTTCTTC. This codes for CASSNLAVVYNEQFF.

This clonotype was counted between two and nine times. The chain is built from TRBV11-2 and TRBJ2-1; 8 bases agree with TRBD1. The CDR3 contains 16 residues. Looked up from germline, CDR1 is SGHAT and CDR2 is FQNNGV. The trim removed 5 bases at V and 7 bases at J, leaving 13 bases unmatched. The CDR3, as DNA: TGTGCCAGCAGCCTCCGGACAGGGTCAGTGCGGAATGAGCAGTTCTTC. Its translation is CASSLRTGSVRNEQFF.

Comments on this clonotype: Possible read error: a much larger clone is one base away. This chain joins TRBV7-8 and TRBJ2-1; D possibly uses TRBD1 or TRBD2 (5 bases each). The CDR3 totals 12 residues. CDR1 and CDR2 from the germline V gene are SGHVS and FQNEAQ. Between the trimmed V and J ends, which lost 3 bases and 10 bases, there was a span of 10 bases. The CDR3 nucleotides are TGTGCCAGCAGCTTTGGGGGTCGGGAGCAGTTCTTC. Protein: CASSFGGREQFF.

This sequence joins TRBV4-2 and TRBJ2-5; TRBD2 aligns across 13 bases. The germline gives CDR1 LGHNA, CDR2 YNFKEQ. The V segment lost 4 bases and the J segment 5 bases; nucleotides outside the gene matches: 7. The CDR3 loop spans 16 amino acids. Here the CDR3 DNA reads TGTGCCAGCAGCCCCGGGACTAGCGGGGCGGGCGAGACCCAGTACTTC. As protein: CASSPGTSGAGETQYF.

The chain has TRBV7-2 and TRBJ2-1; TRBD2 is a possible D gene (6 bases). Germline V CDR1 and CDR2: SGHTA, FQGNSA. V lost 1 base and J 2 bases, leaving 12 bases between the germline ends. The CDR3 has 16 amino acids. The chain's CDR3 is CASSLGDSAPYNEQFF. CDR3 sequence (DNA): TGTGCCAGCAGCTTAGGGGACTCCGCCCCCTACAATGAGCAGTTCTTC.

The chain uses TRBV10-3 and TRBJ2-5; TRBD1 matches 7 bases. Germline trimming cut 5 bases from V and 0 bases from J; bases unmatched to any gene: 6. The germline V gene has CDR1 ENHRY and CDR2 SYGVKD. This CDR3 region has 15 residues. In nucleotides, the CDR3 is TGTGCCATCAGTACCCAGACAGGGAACCAAGAGACCCAGTACTTC. Its translation: CAISTQTGNQETQYF.

The V call is TRBV19, the J call TRBJ2-3; 7 bases map to TRBD2. In germline, CDR1 is LNHDA, CDR2 SQIVND (reference sequence). There are 18 residues in the CDR3. Losses at the gene ends were 7 bases for V and 0 bases for J; bases not matched to a gene: 16. The CDR3 loop is CASTTGGKSEASTDTQYF. The CDR3 coding sequence is TGTGCCAGTACCACCGGGGGGAAGTCCGAGGCTAGCACAGATACGCAGTATTTT.

At least ten counts were recorded for this clonotype. The J gene is TRBJ2-5, the V gene TRBV12-3 or TRBV12-4, with D possibly TRBD1 on 5 matching bases. Trimming stripped 7 bases from V and 5 bases from J, with 11 bases between. CDR3 length equals 12 residues. The CDR3 loop is CASTQGWETQYF. The CDR3 DNA sequence: TGTGCCAGCACCCAGGGATGGGAGACCCAGTACTTC.

This chain links TRBV7-2 with TRBJ2-4; D gene ambiguous. Trimming pared 5 bases from V and 0 bases from J, leaving 11 bases between. Germline V CDR1 and CDR2: SGHTA, FQGNSA. The CDR3 runs 15 residues. This CDR3 is CASSLLPVAKNIQYF. CDR3 sequence (DNA): TGTGCCAGCAGCCTGCTTCCAGTAGCCAAAAACATTCAGTACTTC.

The table lists this clonotype with a few counts. The CDR3 sequence is CSVLARSSYNEQFF. The DNA of the CDR3 is TGCAGTGTTCTAGCTCGAAGCTCCTACAATGAGCAGTTCTTC. The chain combines TRBV20-1 with TRBJ2-1; possible D gene TRBD2, 5 bases. CDR3 length equals 14 residues. Looked up from germline, CDR1 is DFQATT and CDR2 is SNEGSKA (reference sequence). With 7 bases removed from V and 0 bases from J, the gap between germline ends came to 13 bases.

V and J are TRBV10-3 and TRBJ2-1, with TRBD2 matching over 11 bases. This CDR3 is built from 17 residues. V lost 0 bases and J lost 8; bases outside the gene matches: 9. The V gene's germline CDR1 is ENHRY and CDR2 SYGVKD. In DNA form, the CDR3 reads TGTGCCATCAGTGAGTCTAGAACTAGCGGGGGACTTGATGAGCAGTTCTTC. Translated, it gives CAISESRTSGGLDEQFF.

This clonotype has a handful of counts. J is TRBJ2-1 and V is TRBV13; 8 bases are a match to TRBD2. The trim removed 7 bases at V and 4 bases at J, leaving 6 bases unmatched. CDR3 length equals 14 residues. Germline V gene data show CDR1 as PRHDT and CDR2 as FYEKMQ (reference sequence). Here the CDR3 reads CASTAGLGYNEQFF. In DNA, the CDR3 is TGTGCCAGCACCGCGGGACTAGGGTACAATGAGCAGTTCTTC.

The rearrangement uses TRBV29-1 and TRBJ2-7; 9 bases fit TRBD2. V was clipped by 3 bases and J by 1 base; unmatched bases: 13. CDR1 and CDR2 from the germline V gene are SQVTM and ANQGSEA. This CDR3 comprises 17 residues. CDR3 DNA: TGCAGCGTTGACGGCAGGGCCACTAGCGGGTCTTCCTACGAGCAGTACTTC. Amino acids: CSVDGRATSGSSYEQYF.

The rearrangement links TRBV6-1 to TRBJ2-2, with D possibly being TRBD2 (7 bases). CDR1 and CDR2 from the germline V gene are MNHNS and SASEGT. V was cut by 8 bases and J by 1 base, with 14 bases left in between. CDR3 length equals 15 residues. In DNA, the CDR3 is TGTGCCAGCCGCGGGGGCTTAAAGAACACCGGGGAGCTGTTTTTT. It translates to CASRGGLKNTGELFF.

This clonotype was detected a few times. The chain carries TRBV5-1 and TRBJ2-1; 8 nucleotides agree with TRBD2. CDR3 length equals 14 residues. CDR1 is SGHRS and CDR2 is YFSETQ in the germline V gene. J was trimmed by 8 bases and V by 4 bases; bases with no gene match: 8. CDR3 bases: TGCGCCAGCAGCGCCACCGGGACTAGTCATGAGCAGTTCTTC. It encodes CASSATGTSHEQFF.

This clonotype was counted ten times or more. This chain joins TRBV20-1 and TRBJ2-1; D unclear. V shed 4 bases and J shed 6 bases, with 16 bases lying between them. This CDR3 comprises 14 residues. Germline CDR1 reads DFQATT; CDR2 reads SNEGSKA (reference sequence). The CDR3 reads CSAIVVPFINEQFF. The CDR3 coding sequence is TGCAGTGCTATTGTGGTCCCTTTCATCAATGAGCAGTTCTTC.

Details on this clonotype: This may come from a read error, since a much larger clone is one base off. V is TRBV29-1 and J is TRBJ2-1, with a tentative D call TRBD2 (5 bases). Germline loops: CDR1 SQVTM, CDR2 ANQGSEA. V was shortened by 7 bases and J by 6 bases, with 25 bases between the two germline ends. The CDR3 consists of 16 residues. Here the CDR3 reads CSAVGRPTEVGNEQFF. The CDR3 DNA reads as TGCAGCGCTGTTGGGCGCCCCACGGAGGTGGGCAATGAGCAGTTCTTC.

There are a few counts of this clonotype. The chain recombines TRBV5-6 with TRBJ2-7; either TRBD1 or TRBD2 may supply D (5 bases each). This CDR3 has 13 residues. Looked up from germline, CDR1 is SGHDT and CDR2 is YYEEEE. V dropped 3 bases and J dropped 1 base, with 8 bases sitting between them. The CDR3 spells CASSWRTSYEQYF. The CDR3, as DNA: TGTGCCAGCAGCTGGAGGACATCCTACGAGCAGTACTTC.

This clonotype was seen a handful of times. The chain couples TRBV20-1 to TRBJ1-1; D possibly corresponds to TRBD1 (5 bases). Per germline, CDR1 DFQATT and CDR2 SNEGSKA (reference sequence). The CDR3 is made up of 11 amino acids. The V end was cut by 8 bases, the J end by 6 bases, with 13 bases between. The CDR3 bases are TGCAGTACAGGTGACGGATCTGAAGCTTTCTTT. Its protein product is CSTGDGSEAFF.

This clonotype appeared a few times. The chain couples TRBV10-3 to TRBJ2-1; TRBD1 might be the D (6 bases). The germline CDR1 and CDR2 sequences are ENHRY and SYGVKD. There are 15 residues in the CDR3. V was trimmed by 2 bases and J by 5 bases, leaving 13 bases between them. CDR3 DNA: TGTGCCATCAGTGAGAGGGGGACATCCCACAATGAGCAGTTCTTC. Protein product: CAISERGTSHNEQFF.

The chain links TRBV5-1 to TRBJ2-5, with TRBD1 matching 9 bases. This CDR3 has 14 residues. Germline V lookup: CDR1 SGHRS, CDR2 YFSETQ. Losses at the gene ends were 4 bases for V and 4 bases for J; bases not matched to a gene: 5. The CDR3, as DNA: TGCGCCAGCAGCGGGGGACAGGGAGCAGAGACCCAGTACTTC. It is translated as CASSGGQGAETQYF.